Included here is one TCR beta chain sequence, with context. Its antigen is still unknown. This sample is part of a study of CD8 T cells in ankylosing spondylitis. Study-wide points: Disease-linked clones were found to be CD8+ and relatively rare in peripheral blood. Reactive arthritis synovial fluid and blood previously showed some of these motif variants. Apparently characteristic of ankylosing spondylitis blood was a TCR beta motif (roughly eight highly homologous variants).

This CDR3 spans 15 amino acids. CDR1 and CDR2 (germline): ENHRY, SYGVKD. Trimming took off 3 bases at V and 7 bases at J, with 18 bases between the two ends. Using quantitative 5'-RACE with molecular barcodes, the authors made TCR beta libraries. MiXCR, run by TCRdb on the 5' RACE reads, gives a single entry per CDR3 protein. The table lists approximately 150,000 distinct CDR3 sequences, under 55% of them singletons. The rearrangement joins TRBV10-3 to TRBJ1-2; D is undetermined. The sequence derives from a male donor with ankylosing spondylitis. The sample taken for sequencing was synovial fluid, either unsorted or a sorted T cell fraction (not recorded which). CDR3 bases: TGTGCCATCAGTGATTACCCCCTCGCCGGCTCTGGCTACACCTTC. It yields the protein CAISDYPLAGSGYTF.